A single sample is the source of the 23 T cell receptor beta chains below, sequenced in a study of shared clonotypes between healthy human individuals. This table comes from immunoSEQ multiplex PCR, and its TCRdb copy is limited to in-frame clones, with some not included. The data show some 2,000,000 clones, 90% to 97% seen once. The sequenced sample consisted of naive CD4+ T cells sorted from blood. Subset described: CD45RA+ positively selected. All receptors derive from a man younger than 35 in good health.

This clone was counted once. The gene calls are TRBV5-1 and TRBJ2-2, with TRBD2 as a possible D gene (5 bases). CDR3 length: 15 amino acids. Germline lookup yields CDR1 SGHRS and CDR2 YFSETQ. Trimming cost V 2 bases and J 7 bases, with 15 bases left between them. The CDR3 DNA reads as TGCGCCAGCAGCTTAGCCAAAGTTGGAGGCGGGGAGCTGTTTTTT. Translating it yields CASSLAKVGGGELFF. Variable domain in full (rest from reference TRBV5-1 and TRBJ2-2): KAGVTQTPRYLIKTRGQQVTLSCSPISGHRSVSWYQQTPGQGLQFLFEYFSETQRNKGNFPGRFSGRQFSNSRSEMNVSTLELGDSALYLCASSLAKVGGGELFFGEGSRLTVL.

CDR3 sequence reads: CASSQESSGRPTDTQYF. The CDR3 nucleotides are TGCGCCAGCAGCCAAGAGTCCAGCGGGAGGCCCACAGATACGCAGTATTTT. The chain carries TRBV4-3 and TRBJ2-3, with 9 bases lining up with TRBD2. In germline, CDR1 is LGHNA, CDR2 YSLEER. This CDR3 is built from 17 residues. Germline trimming cut 0 bases from V and 2 bases from J; bases unmatched to any gene: 6.

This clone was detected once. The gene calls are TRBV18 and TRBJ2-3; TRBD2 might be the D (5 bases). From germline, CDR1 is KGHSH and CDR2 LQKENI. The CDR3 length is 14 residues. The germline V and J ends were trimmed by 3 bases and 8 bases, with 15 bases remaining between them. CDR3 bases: TGTGCCAGCTCACCCCCGACTACCCGGGGTACGCAGTATTTT. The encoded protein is CASSPPTTRGTQYF.

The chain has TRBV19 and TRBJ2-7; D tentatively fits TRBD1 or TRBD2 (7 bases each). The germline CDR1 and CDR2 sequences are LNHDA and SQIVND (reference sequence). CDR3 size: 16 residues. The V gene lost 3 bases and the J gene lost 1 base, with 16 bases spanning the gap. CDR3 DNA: TGTGCCAGTAGTATCGCCGCGGGGGACAGATCCTACGAGCAGTACTTC. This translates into CASSIAAGDRSYEQYF.

The CDR3 protein is CASNPTAHFGNTIYF. For the CDR3, the DNA is TGTGCCAGCAACCCGACAGCCCATTTTGGAAACACCATATATTTT. The chain combines TRBV6-1 with TRBJ1-3; perhaps TRBD1 as D (5 bases). The CDR3 contains 15 residues. The germline gives CDR1 MNHNS, CDR2 SASEGT. The germline V and J ends were trimmed by 7 bases and 3 bases, with 16 bases remaining between them.

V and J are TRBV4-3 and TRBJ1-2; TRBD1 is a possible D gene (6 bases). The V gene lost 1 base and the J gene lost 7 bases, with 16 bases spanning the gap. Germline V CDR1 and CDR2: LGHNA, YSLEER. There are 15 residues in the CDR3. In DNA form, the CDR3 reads TGCGCCAGCAGCCAAGCTCCCAGGGGCATAGGTGGCTACACCTTC. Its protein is CASSQAPRGIGGYTF.

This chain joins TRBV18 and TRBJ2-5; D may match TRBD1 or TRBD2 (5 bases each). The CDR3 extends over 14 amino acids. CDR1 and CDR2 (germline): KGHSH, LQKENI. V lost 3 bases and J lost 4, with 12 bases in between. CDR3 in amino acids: CASSPWDGRETQYF. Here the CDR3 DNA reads TGTGCCAGCTCACCTTGGGACGGACGAGAGACCCAGTACTTC.

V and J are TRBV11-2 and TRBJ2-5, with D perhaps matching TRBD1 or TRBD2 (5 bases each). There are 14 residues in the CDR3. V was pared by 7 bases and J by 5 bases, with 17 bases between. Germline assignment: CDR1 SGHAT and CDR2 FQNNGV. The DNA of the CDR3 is TGTGCCAGCACCCTCGGGGTTAGGGGCGAGACCCAGTACTTC. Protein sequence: CASTLGVRGETQYF.

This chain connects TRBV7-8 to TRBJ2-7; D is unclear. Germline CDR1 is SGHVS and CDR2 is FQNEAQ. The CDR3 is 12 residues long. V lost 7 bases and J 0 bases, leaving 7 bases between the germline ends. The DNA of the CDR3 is TGTGCCAGCACCCTTTACTCCTACGAGCAGTACTTC. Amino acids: CASTLYSYEQYF. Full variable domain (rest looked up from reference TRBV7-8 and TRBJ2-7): GAGVSQSPRYKVAKRGQDVALRCDPISGHVSLFWYQQALGQGPEFLTYFQNEAQLDKSGLPSDRFFAERPEGSVSTLKIQRTQQEDSAVYLCASTLYSYEQYFGPGTRLTVT.

The CDR3, as DNA: TGCGCCAGCAGCAACGGGAGGAGCTCCTACGAGCAGTACTTC. It codes for CASSNGRSSYEQYF. This sequence joins TRBV10-1 and TRBJ2-7, with 7 bases matching TRBD2. The V and J ends lost 6 bases and 0 bases, in that order; junction bases with no gene match: 5. This CDR3 is built from 14 residues. Germline V gene lookup returns CDR1 WNHNN and CDR2 SYGVQD (reference sequence).

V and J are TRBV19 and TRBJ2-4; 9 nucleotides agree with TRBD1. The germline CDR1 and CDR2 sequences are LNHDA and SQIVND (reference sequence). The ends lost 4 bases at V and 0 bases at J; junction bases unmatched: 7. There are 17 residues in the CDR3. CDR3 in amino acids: CASSSRDRDLAKNIQYF. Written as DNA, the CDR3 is TGTGCCAGTAGTAGCCGGGACAGGGACCTAGCCAAAAACATTCAGTACTTC.

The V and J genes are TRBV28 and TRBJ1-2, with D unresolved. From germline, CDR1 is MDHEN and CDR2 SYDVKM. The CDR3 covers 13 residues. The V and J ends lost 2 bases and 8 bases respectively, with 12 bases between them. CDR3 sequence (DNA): TGTGCCAGCAGTTTAATCGGGGAATTGGGCTACACCTTC. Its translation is CASSLIGELGYTF.

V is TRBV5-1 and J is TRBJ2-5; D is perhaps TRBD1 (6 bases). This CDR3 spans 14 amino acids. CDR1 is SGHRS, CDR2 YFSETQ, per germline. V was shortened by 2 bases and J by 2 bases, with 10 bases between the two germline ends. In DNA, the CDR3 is TGCGCCAGCAGCTTCCAGGGGAATCAAGAGACCCAGTACTTC. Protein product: CASSFQGNQETQYF.

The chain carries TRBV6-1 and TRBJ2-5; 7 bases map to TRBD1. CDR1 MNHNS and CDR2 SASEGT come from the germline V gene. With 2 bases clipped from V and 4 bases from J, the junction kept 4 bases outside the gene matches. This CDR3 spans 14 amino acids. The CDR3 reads CASSELRGRETQYF. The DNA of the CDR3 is TGTGCCAGCAGTGAACTCAGGGGGAGAGAGACCCAGTACTTC.

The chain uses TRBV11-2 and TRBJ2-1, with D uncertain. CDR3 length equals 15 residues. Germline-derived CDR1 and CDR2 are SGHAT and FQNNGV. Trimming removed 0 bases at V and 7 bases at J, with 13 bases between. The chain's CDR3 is CASSLEGGIGNEQFF. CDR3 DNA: TGTGCCAGCAGCTTAGAGGGCGGCATCGGGAATGAGCAGTTCTTC. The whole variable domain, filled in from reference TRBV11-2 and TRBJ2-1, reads EAGVAQSPRYKIIEKRQSVAFWCNPISGHATLYWYQQILGQGPKLLIQFQNNGVVDDSQLPKDRFSAERLKGVDSTLKIQPAKLEDSAVYLCASSLEGGIGNEQFFGPGTRLTVL.

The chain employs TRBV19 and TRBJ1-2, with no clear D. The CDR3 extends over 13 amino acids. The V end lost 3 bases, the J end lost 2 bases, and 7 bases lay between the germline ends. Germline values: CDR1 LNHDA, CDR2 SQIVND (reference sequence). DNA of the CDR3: TGTGCCAGTAGTATGTGGCAGAACTATGGCTACACCTTC. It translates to CASSMWQNYGYTF.

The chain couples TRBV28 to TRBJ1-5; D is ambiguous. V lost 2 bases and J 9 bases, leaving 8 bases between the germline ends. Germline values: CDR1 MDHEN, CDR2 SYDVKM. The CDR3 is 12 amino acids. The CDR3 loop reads CASSLPARPQHF. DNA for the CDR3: TGTGCCAGCAGTTTACCCGCCCGGCCCCAGCATTTT.

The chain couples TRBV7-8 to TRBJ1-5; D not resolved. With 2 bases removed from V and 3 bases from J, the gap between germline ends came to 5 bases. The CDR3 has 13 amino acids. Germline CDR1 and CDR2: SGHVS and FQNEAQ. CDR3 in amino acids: CASSLRDNQPQHF. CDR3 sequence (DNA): TGTGCCAGCAGCTTAAGGGACAATCAGCCCCAGCATTTT.

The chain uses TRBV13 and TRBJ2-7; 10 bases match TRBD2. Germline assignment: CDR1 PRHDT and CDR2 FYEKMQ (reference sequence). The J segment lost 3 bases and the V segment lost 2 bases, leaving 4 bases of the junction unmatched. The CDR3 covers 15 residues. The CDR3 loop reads CASSLRTSGFYEQYF. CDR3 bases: TGTGCCAGCAGCTTAAGGACTAGCGGCTTCTACGAGCAGTACTTC.

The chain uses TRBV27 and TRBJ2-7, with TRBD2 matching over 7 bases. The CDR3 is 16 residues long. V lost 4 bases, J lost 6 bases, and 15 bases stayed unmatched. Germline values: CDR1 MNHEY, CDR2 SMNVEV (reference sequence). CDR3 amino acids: CASSSLTGGSGVEQYF. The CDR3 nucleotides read TGTGCCAGCAGTTCCCTCACGGGAGGAAGCGGTGTCGAGCAGTACTTC.

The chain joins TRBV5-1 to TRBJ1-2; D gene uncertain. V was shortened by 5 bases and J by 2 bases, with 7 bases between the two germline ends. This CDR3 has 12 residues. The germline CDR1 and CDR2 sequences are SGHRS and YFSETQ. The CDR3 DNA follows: TGCGCCAGCAGACAGCAGAACTATGGCTACACCTTC. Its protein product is CASRQQNYGYTF.

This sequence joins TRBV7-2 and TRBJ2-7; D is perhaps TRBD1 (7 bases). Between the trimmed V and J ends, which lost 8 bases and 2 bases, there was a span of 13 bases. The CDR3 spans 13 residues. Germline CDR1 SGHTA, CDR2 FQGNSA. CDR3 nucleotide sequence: TGTGCCAGCGGGGGGACAGCAGCCTACGAGCAGTACTTC. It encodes CASGGTAAYEQYF.

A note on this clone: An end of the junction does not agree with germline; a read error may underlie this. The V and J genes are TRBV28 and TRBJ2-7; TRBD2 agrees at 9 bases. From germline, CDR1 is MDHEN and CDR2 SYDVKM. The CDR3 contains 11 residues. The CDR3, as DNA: TGTGCCAGCAGTTCTGGACTAGCGTTGGGCTTC. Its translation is CASSSGLALGF.